The sequence of this T cell receptor (beta chain) was determined in a study of blood T cell repertoires in COVID-19. About the study: COVID-19 samples, acute and convalescent, were from the United States, Italy and Spain. The analysed material was cDNA or gDNA that came from T cells, B-cell-depleted T cells, or PBMCs.

V was clipped by 7 bases and J by 2 bases; unmatched bases: 2. Germline V gives CDR1 SGHRS, CDR2 YFSETQ. The CDR3 has 13 amino acids. Original handling: Amplification of reference gene primers provided the estimated nucleated cell counts. Assay: immunoSEQ multiplex PCR; the TCRdb copy retains only in-frame clones and omits some. V and J calls and clone size are copied from that table; D and trimming were computed from the DNA. The sample shows 100,000 to 150,000 clones, around nine tenths of them seen only once. The sequenced sample consisted of peripheral blood. The V gene is TRBV5-1, the J gene TRBJ2-7; 11 positions agree with TRBD1. This receptor was identified in a woman aged 45-65 years with active or convalescent COVID-19. The DNA for the CDR3 is TGCGCCAGCGGACAGGGGGCCACCTACGAGCAGTACTTC. Protein: CASGQGATYEQYF.